The sample holds many counts of the clone carrying this TCR beta chain. Its cognate antigen is unknown. This CDR3 comprises 12 residues. The V and J ends lost 4 bases and 6 bases respectively, with 10 bases between them. Germline V gene data show CDR1 as MNHEY and CDR2 as SVGAGI. Time point: newly diagnosed GD, antithyroid drugs for less than 3 months. TCR sequences were obtained from RNA taken from PBMCs. These data belong to a study of regulatory T cells in long-lasting Graves disease. Overall study findings and caveats: Reduced TCR diversity was observed in persistent Graves' patients versus newly diagnosed patients.

Construction of TCR beta libraries relied on iRepertoire HTBI primers and on Arm-PCR targeting CDR3 regions. Each CDR3 protein gets one entry after TCRdb re-called the multiplex PCR reads with MiXCR. Among some 220,000 distinct CDR3 sequences listed, roughly 19% were seen once. This sample was also put to use in a study of T cells in Graves' hyperthyroidism and ophthalmopathy. That study adds: The HTBI set primed first-round TCR CDR3 RT-PCR.

Sequenced here: peripheral blood mononuclear cells (PBMCs), sampled at new diagnosis, from a patient treated with antithyroid drugs. V usage is TRBV6-5 and J usage is TRBJ2-7; D uncertain. This receptor was identified in a woman in her thirties with Graves disease. For the CDR3, the DNA is TGTGCCAGCAGTTTGCAAGCAACCGAGCAGTACTTC. Its protein product is CASSLQATEQYF.